One sample yielded the 26 T cell receptor beta chains listed below, sequenced in a study of shared clonotypes between healthy human individuals. Selected positively for CCR7 and CD45RO-negative, naive CD8 cells excluded terminally differentiated effector memory CD45RA+ cells. Only in-frame clones appear in the TCRdb table, and some are missing; sequencing was by immunoSEQ multiplex PCR. The table includes about 800,000 clones, 96% detected once. Material: naive CD8+ T cells sorted from blood. All receptors come from a man aged 30 to 45 in good health.

This sequence joins TRBV7-9 and TRBJ2-1, with unresolved D. V lost 2 bases and J lost 0, with 8 bases in between. There are 15 residues in the CDR3. The germline V gene encodes CDR1 SEHNR and CDR2 FQNEAQ (reference sequence). The CDR3 sequence is CASSLILSSYNEQFF. CDR3 DNA: TGTGCCAGCAGCTTAATCTTAAGCTCCTACAATGAGCAGTTCTTC. Full variable domain (remainder filled in from reference TRBV7-9 and TRBJ2-1): DTGVSQNPRHKITKRGQNVTFRCDPISEHNRLYWYRQTLGQGPEFLTYFQNEAQLEKSRLLSDRFSAERPKGSFSTLEIQRTEQGDSAMYLCASSLILSSYNEQFFGPGTRLTVL.

This rearrangement joins TRBV11-2 to TRBJ2-2; possible D gene TRBD1, 6 bases. The CDR3 extends over 15 amino acids. With 7 bases removed from V and 7 bases from J, the gap between germline ends came to 19 bases. Looked up from germline, CDR1 is SGHAT and CDR2 is FQNNGV. In DNA form, the CDR3 reads TGTGCCAGCATCGGCTGGACAGAGGACGGCGGGGAGCTGTTTTTT. Translating it yields CASIGWTEDGGELFF.

The J gene is TRBJ2-3, the V gene TRBV21-1; the table assigns TRBD2, which was not confirmed against the DNA. TRBV21-1 is marked as a pseudogene. This CDR3 comprises 18 residues. This chain's CDR3 is CASSKLSGRVCGTDTQYF. In DNA, the CDR3 is TGTGCCAGCAGCAAACTTAGCGGGAGGGTTTGCGGGACAGATACGCAGTATTTT.

This chain uses TRBV5-1 with TRBJ2-1; D ambiguous. Trimming removed 4 bases from V and 10 bases from J, with 15 bases in between. In germline, CDR1 is SGHRS, CDR2 YFSETQ. CDR3 size: 13 residues. The CDR3 DNA follows: TGCGCCAGCAGCGAAATCAACCCTCAAGAGCAGTTCTTC. Its translation: CASSEINPQEQFF.

The chain recombines TRBV9 with TRBJ2-1, with 10 nucleotides matching TRBD2. V shed 4 bases, J shed 3 bases, and the junction held 7 bases outside the gene matches. This CDR3 comprises 16 residues. Germline V CDR1 and CDR2: SGDLS, YYNGEE. The CDR3, as DNA: TGTGCCAGCAGCTTAGCTACTAGCGGGATCTACAATGAGCAGTTCTTC. It is translated as CASSLATSGIYNEQFF.

This rearrangement joins TRBV27 to TRBJ1-4; tentative D call: TRBD1 (6 bases). This CDR3 is built from 13 residues. Germline V lookup: CDR1 MNHEY, CDR2 SMNVEV (reference sequence). V lost 4 bases and J lost 7, with 10 bases in between. CDR3 region: CASSSRGREKLFF. In DNA, the CDR3 is TGTGCCAGCAGTTCCAGGGGTCGTGAAAAACTGTTTTTT.

The chain uses TRBV19 and TRBJ2-3, with TRBD2 as a possible D gene (5 bases). In germline, CDR1 is LNHDA, CDR2 SQIVND (reference sequence). V gave up 6 bases and J gave up 4 bases, with 14 bases separating them. The CDR3 consists of 14 residues. CDR3 sequence: CASRTPGWADTQYF. CDR3 DNA sequence: TGTGCCAGTAGAACCCCGGGATGGGCAGATACGCAGTATTTT. Using reference TRBV19 and TRBJ2-3 for the parts outside the CDR3, the full variable domain is DGGITQSPKYLFRKEGQNVTLSCEQNLNHDAMYWYRQDPGQGLRLIYYSQIVNDFQKGDIAEGYSVSREKKESFPLTVTSAQKNPTAFYLCASRTPGWADTQYFGPGTRLTVL.

The V call is TRBV5-1, the J call TRBJ1-2; 8 bases line up with TRBD1. Germline CDR1 is SGHRS and CDR2 is YFSETQ. This CDR3 has 16 residues. V dropped 4 bases and J dropped 8; count of bases not matched to a gene: 16. CDR3 region: CASSPGQGRGLEGYTF. The CDR3, as DNA: TGCGCCAGCAGCCCCGGACAGGGCCGCGGTTTGGAAGGCTACACCTTC.

The chain couples TRBV4-1 to TRBJ2-4; D remains ambiguous. This CDR3 is 14 amino acids long. Germline assignment: CDR1 MGHRA and CDR2 YSYEKL. V was shortened by 1 base and J by 8 bases, with 12 bases between the two germline ends. This CDR3 is CASSQAQWVDIQYF. The DNA for the CDR3 is TGCGCCAGCAGCCAAGCCCAGTGGGTCGACATTCAGTACTTC.

The chain uses TRBV27 and TRBJ2-1, with 10 positions matching TRBD1. Germline V gene lookup returns CDR1 MNHEY and CDR2 SMNVEV (reference sequence). The CDR3 has 15 amino acids. Trimming removed 7 bases from V and 2 bases from J; junction bases left unmatched: 5. Here the CDR3 reads CASTPGQGTYNEQFF. Here the CDR3 DNA reads TGTGCCAGCACCCCGGGACAGGGGACCTACAATGAGCAGTTCTTC.

V and J are TRBV28 and TRBJ2-7, with D tentatively TRBD2 (6 bases). Germline-derived CDR1 and CDR2 are MDHEN and SYDVKM. The V and J ends lost 6 bases and 0 bases respectively, with 9 bases between them. The CDR3 loop spans 13 amino acids. CDR3 loop: CASRVGSSYEQYF. CDR3 coding DNA: TGTGCCAGCAGAGTCGGGAGCTCCTACGAGCAGTACTTC.

On this clone itself: Within the sample, other DNA sequences also encode this same CDR3. The rearrangement links TRBV7-2 to TRBJ2-7, with D possibly being TRBD1 or TRBD2 (5 bases each). The CDR3 is made up of 11 amino acids. CDR1 and CDR2 from the germline V gene are SGHTA and FQGNSA. Trimming left V 4 bases short and J 4 bases short, with 5 bases between. CDR3 coding DNA: TGTGCCAGCAGCTGGGGGTACGAGCAGTACTTC. Protein: CASSWGYEQYF.

This clone showed up just once. The chain recombines TRBV5-1 with TRBJ2-1; possibly TRBD1 or TRBD2 for D (5 bases each). The ends were cut back, 1 base at V and 8 bases at J, with 13 bases in the middle. The CDR3 runs to 14 residues. Looked up from germline, CDR1 is SGHRS and CDR2 is YFSETQ. The CDR3 nucleotides are TGCGCCAGCAGCTTGAGGGGACCCCTAGATGAGCAGTTCTTC. It is translated as CASSLRGPLDEQFF.

The chain carries TRBV14 and TRBJ2-2; 7 bases fit TRBD1. The trim removed 3 bases at V and 0 bases at J, leaving 7 bases unmatched. This CDR3 region has 17 residues. Per the germline V gene, CDR1 is SGHDN and CDR2 is FVKESK. The CDR3, as DNA: TGTGCCAGCAGCCAGCGACAGGGCCCCTCGAACACCGGGGAGCTGTTTTTT. Encoded protein: CASSQRQGPSNTGELFF.

The chain is built from TRBV2 and TRBJ2-7; D is possibly TRBD1 (6 bases). Germline V gene lookup returns CDR1 SNHLY and CDR2 FYNNEI. This CDR3 spans 13 amino acids. Trimming cost V 10 bases and J 1 base, with 14 bases left between them. The chain's CDR3 is CANGQTLSYEQYF. CDR3 coding DNA: TGTGCCAACGGACAGACGTTATCCTACGAGCAGTACTTC. Filled out from reference TRBV2 and TRBJ2-7, the complete variable domain reads EPEVTQTPSHQVTQMGQEVILRCVPISNHLYFYWYRQILGQKVEFLVSFYNNEISEKSEIFDDQFSVERPDGSNFTLKIRSTKLEDSAMYFCANGQTLSYEQYFGPGTRLTVT.

A remark on this clone: This specimen includes other DNA sequences encoding the same CDR3. V gene TRBV4-1 combines with J gene TRBJ2-7; 10 nucleotides match TRBD2. Germline CDR1 and CDR2: MGHRA and YSYEKL. The CDR3 contains 15 residues. V was pared by 0 bases and J by 4 bases, with 3 bases of the junction left unmatched. CDR3 in DNA: TGCGCCAGCAGCCAAGAGCCGGGACTAGCGTACGAGCAGTACTTC. Its protein product is CASSQEPGLAYEQYF.

This clone has a handful of counts. The chain couples TRBV5-6 to TRBJ2-7; D not resolved. This CDR3 is 17 amino acids long. Trimming cost V 0 bases and J 3 bases, with 19 bases left between them. The germline V gene has CDR1 SGHDT and CDR2 YYEEEE. The CDR3 loop reads CASSLAIAGKPNYEQYF. CDR3 nucleotide sequence: TGTGCCAGCAGCTTGGCCATCGCAGGAAAACCAAACTACGAGCAGTACTTC.

V and J are TRBV2 and TRBJ2-7; TRBD2 is a possible D gene (6 bases). This CDR3 comprises 12 residues. Germline V CDR1 and CDR2: SNHLY, FYNNEI. V was trimmed by 7 bases and J by 4 bases, leaving 11 bases between them. The DNA for the CDR3 is TGTGCCAGCATGGGAGGTGGGTACGAGCAGTACTTC. This encodes CASMGGGYEQYF.

To note about this clone: In the same sample, other DNA sequences code for this CDR3. The J gene is TRBJ2-7, the V gene TRBV4-1, with 8 bases that match TRBD2. This CDR3 region has 14 residues. Trimming took 2 bases from V and 0 from J; bases not matched to a gene: 0. Germline assignment: CDR1 MGHRA and CDR2 YSYEKL. The CDR3 DNA is TGCGCCAGCAGCCAAACTAGCGGCTCCTACGAGCAGTACTTC. This sequence encodes CASSQTSGSYEQYF.

Remarks on this clone: This CDR3 is also generated by other DNA sequences in the sample. The chain has TRBV7-9 and TRBJ2-7, with 9 nucleotides matching TRBD2. The V gene end was trimmed by 3 bases and the J gene end by 3 bases; junction bases not matched to a gene: 3. Germline V gene data show CDR1 as SEHNR and CDR2 as FQNEAQ (reference sequence). The CDR3 is made up of 14 amino acids. The CDR3 is CASSFPTSGYEQYF. In DNA form, the CDR3 reads TGTGCCAGCAGCTTCCCGACTAGCGGCTACGAGCAGTACTTC.

The chain joins TRBV19 to TRBJ2-1; D ambiguous. Germline CDR1 reads LNHDA; CDR2 reads SQIVND (reference sequence). Deletions cut 5 bases from V and 8 bases from J, with 16 bases between. This CDR3 contains 14 residues. The CDR3 is CASSRRLGLDEQFF. CDR3 bases: TGTGCCAGTAGTCGAAGACTGGGCTTGGATGAGCAGTTCTTC. Filled out from reference TRBV19 and TRBJ2-1, the complete variable domain reads DGGITQSPKYLFRKEGQNVTLSCEQNLNHDAMYWYRQDPGQGLRLIYYSQIVNDFQKGDIAEGYSVSREKKESFPLTVTSAQKNPTAFYLCASSRRLGLDEQFFGPGTRLTVL.

The J gene is TRBJ2-5, the V gene TRBV4-1; 11 bases align to TRBD2. The CDR3 spans 17 residues. Germline trimming cut 0 bases from V and 3 bases from J; bases unmatched to any gene: 6. CDR1 MGHRA and CDR2 YSYEKL come from the germline V gene. As DNA, the CDR3 is TGCGCCAGCAGCCAAGAGTCCGGACTAGCGGGCGAAGAGACCCAGTACTTC. Translated, it gives CASSQESGLAGEETQYF.

The chain links TRBV6-1 to TRBJ2-7, with D possibly being TRBD2 (6 bases). V shed 2 bases and J shed 3 bases, with 14 bases lying between them. Germline-derived CDR1 and CDR2 are MNHNS and SASEGT. CDR3 length equals 15 residues. The CDR3 DNA is TGTGCCAGCAGTGAAATGCGGGATGCATTCTACGAGCAGTACTTC. Amino acid sequence: CASSEMRDAFYEQYF.

The V and J genes are TRBV7-9 and TRBJ2-1, with D perhaps matching TRBD1 or TRBD2 (5 bases each). The length of the CDR3 is 13 residues. Germline CDR1 is SEHNR and CDR2 is FQNEAQ (reference sequence). Trimming removed 5 bases at V and 6 bases at J, with 11 bases between. The CDR3 loop reads CASSGTASNEQFF. The CDR3 DNA reads TGTGCCAGCAGCGGGACCGCCTCCAATGAGCAGTTCTTC.

This chain uses TRBV7-6 with TRBJ1-1; D not certain. Germline CDR1 reads SGHVS; CDR2 reads FNYEAQ. The CDR3 loop spans 15 amino acids. Trimming removed 5 bases at V and 1 base at J, with 14 bases between. CDR3 coding DNA: TGTGCCAGCAGCGTGTCTCAGGCAGAGAACACTGAAGCTTTCTTT. The encoded protein is CASSVSQAENTEAFF.

This clone came up once. This chain connects TRBV7-2 to TRBJ2-7; D not resolved. The CDR3 sequence is 13 residues long. Trimming shortened V by 1 base and J by 7 bases, and 11 bases separated the two germline ends. Germline lookup yields CDR1 SGHTA and CDR2 FQGNSA. CDR3 in amino acids: CASSLDGGREQYF. CDR3 bases: TGTGCCAGCAGCTTAGATGGCGGCCGGGAGCAGTACTTC.